This entry lists 20 T cell receptor beta chains sequenced from one sample in a study of T cell repertoires in cytomegalovirus infection. TCRdb called the reads again in MiXCR, with one record for every CDR3 protein. Here the sample spans over 450,000 distinct CDR3 sequences, over 9% being singletons. Sequenced material: PBMCs. The receptors here all came from a human donor in good health (CMV status not recorded). Some clones in this sample may be carry-over from other donors' samples.

This clonotype was counted ten times or more. This chain connects TRBV5-1 to TRBJ2-1, with 9 bases matching TRBD2. The germline V gene has CDR1 SGHRS and CDR2 YFSETQ. The CDR3 is 14 residues long. Trimming removed 4 bases from V and 6 bases from J; junction bases left unmatched: 5. The CDR3 coding sequence is TGCGCCAGCAGCCGACTAGCGGATCCCAATGAGCAGTTCTTC. It encodes CASSRLADPNEQFF.

This chain joins TRBV5-1 and TRBJ1-2; D gene unclear. Trimming took off 9 bases at V and 5 bases at J, with 17 bases between the two ends. Germline-derived CDR1 and CDR2 are SGHRS and YFSETQ. The CDR3 sequence is 13 residues long. The CDR3 DNA reads TGCGCCACCTCCGCAGGCGATAGGTATGGCTACACCTTC. Translation gives CATSAGDRYGYTF.

This clonotype was observed at least ten times. This sequence joins TRBV12-3 or TRBV12-4 and TRBJ2-3, with D possibly being TRBD2 (6 bases). The CDR3 spans 15 residues. Trimming removed 5 bases from V and 1 base from J, with 13 bases in between. The DNA of the CDR3 is TGTGCCAGCAGTCCTGGGGACTCGCGCACAGATACGCAGTATTTT. Its protein is CASSPGDSRTDTQYF.

The sample holds many counts of this clonotype. This chain joins TRBV4-1 and TRBJ2-5, with TRBD2 as a possible D gene (6 bases). The CDR3 loop spans 15 amino acids. V dropped 1 base and J dropped 6 bases, with 15 bases sitting between them. Germline V lookup: CDR1 MGHRA, CDR2 YSYEKL. The CDR3 sequence is CASSQGDLATQTQYF. The CDR3 DNA sequence: TGCGCCAGCAGCCAAGGGGACTTGGCGACTCAGACCCAGTACTTC.

This clonotype was seen more than once but under ten times. CDR3 sequence reads: CAISPTHDRSNTEAFF. The DNA of the CDR3 is TGTGCCATCAGTCCCACCCACGATAGATCGAACACTGAAGCTTTCTTT. The V gene is TRBV10-3, the J gene TRBJ1-1; unclear D gene. The V and J ends lost 5 bases and 1 base respectively, with 17 bases between them. This CDR3 has 16 residues. CDR1 is ENHRY, CDR2 SYGVKD, per germline.

The CDR3 DNA reads TGCAGTGCTAGCACTAGCGGCATGAGCACAGATACGCAGTATTTT. This translates into CSASTSGMSTDTQYF. This chain uses TRBV20-1 with TRBJ2-3; 8 bases agree with TRBD2. The germline V gene encodes CDR1 DFQATT and CDR2 SNEGSKA (reference sequence). V was pared by 3 bases and J by 0 bases, with 5 bases of the junction left unmatched. There are 15 residues in the CDR3.

This clonotype occurred many times. The chain couples TRBV18 to TRBJ1-1; the D gene is possibly TRBD1 (5 bases). Germline assignment: CDR1 KGHSH and CDR2 LQKENI. CDR3 length equals 15 residues. The V gene lost 3 bases and the J gene lost 3 bases, with 14 bases spanning the gap. This chain's CDR3 is CASSPGSFRDTEAFF. CDR3 bases: TGTGCCAGCTCACCCGGGTCCTTCAGGGACACTGAAGCTTTCTTT.

The V and J genes are TRBV5-6 and TRBJ2-7, with TRBD1 matching 9 bases. Germline V gene sequence: CDR1 SGHDT, CDR2 YYEEEE. V lost 4 bases, J lost 2 bases, and 7 bases stayed unmatched. The CDR3 is made up of 15 amino acids. CDR3 sequence reads: CASSPLDRGPYEQYF. DNA for the CDR3: TGTGCCAGCAGCCCTTTGGACAGGGGCCCCTACGAGCAGTACTTC.

This clonotype was detected many times. The chain recombines TRBV7-3 with TRBJ1-6; weak D call: TRBD1 (6 bases). CDR3 length equals 17 residues. V was cut by 5 bases and J by 6 bases, with 20 bases left in between. Per the germline V gene, CDR1 is SGHTA and CDR2 is FQGTGA. The CDR3 region has the DNA TGTGCCAGCAGCCCCACACCCCGGGGGGCGGGTAATTCACCCCTCCACTTT. This encodes CASSPTPRGAGNSPLHF.

The CDR3 sequence: CSAPPPPGTSGVKSSYEQYF. CDR3 sequence (DNA): TGCAGTGCTCCCCCCCCTCCCGGGACTAGCGGGGTCAAAAGCTCCTACGAGCAGTACTTC. V usage is TRBV20-1 and J usage is TRBJ2-7; 13 bases fit TRBD2. V shed 5 bases and J 0 bases; nucleotides not matched to a gene: 19. Germline CDR1 DFQATT, CDR2 SNEGSKA (reference sequence). This CDR3 has 20 residues.

This clonotype was counted many times. V gene TRBV29-1 combines with J gene TRBJ2-3; maybe TRBD2 (6 bases). CDR1 is SQVTM, CDR2 ANQGSEA, per germline. The CDR3 is 12 residues long. V lost 7 bases to trimming and J lost 4 bases, with 12 bases between them. CDR3 sequence: CSGGEMSDTQYF. The CDR3 DNA reads as TGCAGCGGGGGGGAGATGTCAGATACGCAGTATTTT.

This clonotype was observed many times. This chain links TRBV19 with TRBJ2-7, with 7 bases that match TRBD1. V dropped 1 base and J dropped 9; count of bases not matched to a gene: 18. CDR1 is LNHDA and CDR2 is SQIVND in the germline V gene (reference sequence). There are 17 residues in the CDR3. The CDR3 nucleotides read TGTGCCAGTAGTATAGGCATTCCGGGACAGTTCTACGAAGCGCAGTACTTC. Its translation is CASSIGIPGQFYEAQYF.

V and J are TRBV18 and TRBJ1-5; tentatively, D is TRBD1 (5 bases). Looked up from germline, CDR1 is KGHSH and CDR2 is LQKENI. The CDR3 is 17 amino acids. Trimming pared 4 bases from V and 7 bases from J, leaving 23 bases between. CDR3 nucleotides: TGTGCCAGCTCACTCTCAGGAGGGCGGGGCTCCAACCAGCCCCAGCATTTT. Residues: CASSLSGGRGSNQPQHF. The full variable domain, rest sourced from reference TRBV18 and TRBJ1-5, is NAGVMQNPRHLVRRRGQEARLRCSPMKGHSHVYWYRQLPEEGLKFMVYLQKENIIDESGMPKERFSAEFPKEGPSILRIQQVVRGDSAAYFCASSLSGGRGSNQPQHFGDGTRLSIL.

This clonotype was found many times. This chain links TRBV3-1 with TRBJ2-1; D remains ambiguous. The length of the CDR3 is 15 residues. Germline assignment: CDR1 LGHDT and CDR2 YNNKEL (reference sequence). V was shortened by 1 base and J by 3 bases, with 10 bases between the two germline ends. CDR3 residues: CASSQGPLGYNEQFF. The CDR3 DNA follows: TGTGCCAGCAGCCAAGGCCCCCTCGGCTACAATGAGCAGTTCTTC.

V gene TRBV29-1 combines with J gene TRBJ2-1; D gene unclear. The CDR3 sequence is 14 residues long. Trimming shortened V by 1 base and J by 7 bases, and 14 bases separated the two germline ends. Germline values: CDR1 SQVTM, CDR2 ANQGSEA. CDR3 DNA: TGCAGCGTTGAAGGGCAGTGGGGATTAAATGAGCAGTTCTTC. This encodes CSVEGQWGLNEQFF.

At least ten counts were recorded for this clonotype. This chain uses TRBV7-6 with TRBJ2-7; D might be TRBD1 or TRBD2, each matching 7 bases. V dropped 3 bases and J dropped 4 bases, with 16 bases sitting between them. The germline V gene encodes CDR1 SGHVS and CDR2 FNYEAQ. The CDR3 has 15 residues. Here the CDR3 reads CASSFRAGQNYEQYF. CDR3 DNA sequence: TGTGCCAGCAGCTTCCGAGCGGGACAGAATTACGAGCAGTACTTC.

This clonotype was recorded at least ten times. The DNA of the CDR3 is TGTGCCAGCAGCCCGGCTATTCTACCGGGACCTCCGGCTTCTGACTCTGGGGCCAACGTCCTGACTTTC. As protein: CASSPAILPGPPASDSGANVLTF. The chain recombines TRBV11-2 with TRBJ2-6; TRBD1 or TRBD2 may be the D gene (5 bases each). Germline CDR1 reads SGHAT; CDR2 reads FQNNGV. The CDR3 is 23 amino acids. The germline V and J ends were trimmed by 5 bases and 0 bases, with 32 bases remaining between them.

This clonotype has at least ten counts. This sequence joins TRBV11-1 and TRBJ1-1; D is unresolved. The CDR3 has 13 residues. V was trimmed by 2 bases and J by 1 base, leaving 5 bases between them. Germline CDR1 is SGHAT and CDR2 is FQDESV (reference sequence). This CDR3 is CASSLIQNTEAFF. In nucleotides, the CDR3 is TGTGCCAGCAGCTTAATACAGAACACTGAAGCTTTCTTT.

This clonotype was observed many times. This chain uses TRBV2 with TRBJ2-1; possible D gene TRBD1, 5 bases. The CDR3 spans 16 residues. The germline gives CDR1 SNHLY, CDR2 FYNNEI. V lost 7 bases, J lost 5 bases, and 21 bases lay in between. The CDR3 DNA reads as TGTGCCAGCACGGGCAGGGCCCAACTATCTAACAATGAGCAGTTCTTC. Amino acids: CASTGRAQLSNNEQFF. The whole variable domain, remainder taken from reference TRBV2 and TRBJ2-1, is EPEVTQTPSHQVTQMGQEVILRCVPISNHLYFYWYRQILGQKVEFLVSFYNNEISEKSEIFDDQFSVERPDGSNFTLKIRSTKLEDSAMYFCASTGRAQLSNNEQFFGPGTRLTVL.

In this sample, this clonotype turned up many times. This chain links TRBV5-5 with TRBJ2-1, with D uncertain. Trimming cost V 4 bases and J 4 bases, with 18 bases left between them. The germline V gene encodes CDR1 SGHKS and CDR2 YYEKEE (reference sequence). CDR3 length: 16 residues. The CDR3 DNA follows: TGTGCCAGCAGCCCCCAAGTAGTCCGACCTTACAATGAGCAGTTCTTC. Translating it yields CASSPQVVRPYNEQFF.